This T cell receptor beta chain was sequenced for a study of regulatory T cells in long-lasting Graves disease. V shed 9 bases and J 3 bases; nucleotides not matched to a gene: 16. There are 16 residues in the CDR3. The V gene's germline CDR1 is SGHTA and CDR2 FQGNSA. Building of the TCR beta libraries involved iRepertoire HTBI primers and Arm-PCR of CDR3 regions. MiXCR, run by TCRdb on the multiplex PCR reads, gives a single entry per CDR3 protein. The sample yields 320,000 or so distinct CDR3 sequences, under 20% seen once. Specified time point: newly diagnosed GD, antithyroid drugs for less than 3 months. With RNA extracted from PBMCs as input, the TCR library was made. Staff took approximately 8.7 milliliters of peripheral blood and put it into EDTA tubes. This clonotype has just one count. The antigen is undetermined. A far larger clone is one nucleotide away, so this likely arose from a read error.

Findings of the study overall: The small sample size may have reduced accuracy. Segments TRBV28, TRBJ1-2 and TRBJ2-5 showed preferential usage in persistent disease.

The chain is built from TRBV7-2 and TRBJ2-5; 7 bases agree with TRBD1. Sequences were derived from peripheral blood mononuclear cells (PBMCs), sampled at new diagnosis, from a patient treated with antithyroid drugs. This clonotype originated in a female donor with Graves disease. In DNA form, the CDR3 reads TGTGCCAGTAGTGCGGCGGACAGGAAGGAGAAAGAGACCCAGTACTTC. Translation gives CASSAADRKEKETQYF. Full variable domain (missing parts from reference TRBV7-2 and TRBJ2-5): GAGVSQSPSNKVTEKGKDVELRCDPISGHTALYWYRQSLGQGLEFLIYFQGNSAPDKSGLPSDRFSAERTGGSVSTLTIQRTQQEDSAVYLCASSAADRKEKETQYFGPGTRLLVL.